The 14 T cell receptor beta chains in this list originate from one sample, sequenced in a study of T cells in Graves' hyperthyroidism and ophthalmopathy. RNA transcripts gave rise to amplified TCR beta CDR3 regions. A first-round RT-PCR of the TCR CDR3 used the HTBI primer set. TCRdb called the multiplex PCR reads again in MiXCR, with one record for every CDR3 protein. Of fewer than 750,000 distinct CDR3 sequences in the sample, around 13% were seen once. The sequenced material came from blood. These TCRs come from a woman in her fifties or sixties with Graves' ophthalmopathy.

This clonotype was counted only a few times. V is TRBV4-3 and J is TRBJ1-2, with D uncertain. The germline V and J ends were trimmed by 0 bases and 2 bases, with 10 bases remaining between them. CDR1 and CDR2 (germline): LGHNA, YSLEER. The CDR3 runs 15 residues. The CDR3 region is CASSQDTQQNYGYTF. In DNA form, the CDR3 reads TGCGCCAGCAGCCAAGATACCCAGCAAAACTATGGCTACACCTTC.

The rearrangement joins TRBV9 to TRBJ2-2; D ambiguous. The germline V and J ends were trimmed by 7 bases and 6 bases, with 13 bases remaining between them. The CDR3 is 13 residues long. Looked up from germline, CDR1 is SGDLS and CDR2 is YYNGEE. The CDR3 DNA is TGTGCCAGCCGGTCCGAAGGGTCCGGGGAGCTGTTTTTT. It yields the protein CASRSEGSGELFF.

This clonotype has at least ten counts. The chain employs TRBV28 and TRBJ1-5, with 9 bases aligning to TRBD1. The germline V gene has CDR1 MDHEN and CDR2 SYDVKM. The V segment lost 8 bases and the J segment 6 bases; nucleotides outside the gene matches: 14. This CDR3 has 16 residues. The DNA for the CDR3 is TGTGCCAGCCGGCCGAACAGGGGGCTGGGTAGTCAGCCCCAGCATTTT. Its translation: CASRPNRGLGSQPQHF.

This chain links TRBV19 with TRBJ2-1, with 11 nucleotides matching TRBD2. With V trimmed by 5 bases and J by 6 bases, 9 bases remained unmatched. CDR1 is LNHDA, CDR2 SQIVND, per germline (reference sequence). This CDR3 comprises 16 residues. The CDR3 spells CASSSLLAGAGNEQFF. The CDR3, as DNA: TGTGCCAGTAGTTCCTTACTAGCGGGAGCTGGCAATGAGCAGTTCTTC.

This clonotype was recorded at least ten times. This chain uses TRBV7-9 with TRBJ2-3; 14 bases agree with TRBD2. CDR3 length equals 17 residues. V shed 4 bases and J 7 bases; nucleotides not matched to a gene: 10. Germline CDR1 and CDR2: SEHNR and FQNEAQ (reference sequence). This chain's CDR3 is CASSSLRLAGGGNTQYF. In nucleotides, the CDR3 is TGTGCCAGCAGCTCGCTCCGACTAGCGGGAGGGGGTAATACGCAGTATTTT.

This clonotype was recorded many times. This rearrangement joins TRBV5-5 to TRBJ2-1; 12 bases agree with TRBD2. The CDR3 runs to 18 residues. Trimming took 0 bases from V and 4 from J; bases not matched to a gene: 8. CDR1 SGHKS and CDR2 YYEKEE come from the germline V gene (reference sequence). CDR3 DNA sequence: TGTGCCAGCAGCTTGGGACTAGCGGGAGCCCCACCTTACAATGAGCAGTTCTTC. As protein: CASSLGLAGAPPYNEQFF. Filled out from reference TRBV5-5 and TRBJ2-1, the complete variable domain reads DAGVTQSPTHLIKTRGQQVTLRCSPISGHKSVSWYQQVLGQGPQFIFQYYEKEERGRGNFPDRFSARQFPNYSSELNVNALLLGDSALYLCASSLGLAGAPPYNEQFFGPGTRLTVL.

V gene TRBV12-3 or TRBV12-4 combines with J gene TRBJ2-3; tentatively, D is TRBD1 (5 bases). This CDR3 has 15 residues. V lost 6 bases and J 3 bases, leaving 16 bases between the germline ends. The CDR3, as DNA: TGTGCCAGCAGCTTCCAAGGGCAGGGAACAGATACGCAGTATTTT. It codes for CASSFQGQGTDTQYF.

Notes on this clonotype: Because it lacks the conserved phenylalanine or tryptophan at the end, this CDR3 is likely a read error. The genes are TRBV14 and TRBJ2-6, with D tentatively TRBD2 (5 bases). The CDR3 totals 17 residues. Germline V gene lookup returns CDR1 SGHDN and CDR2 FVKESK. Trimming pared 0 bases from V and 1 base from J, leaving 10 bases between. This CDR3 reads CASSQELPGSGANVLTY. In DNA form, the CDR3 reads TGTGCCAGCAGCCAAGAGTTACCGGGGTCTGGGGCCAACGTCCTGACTTAC.

This clonotype was seen a handful of times. The CDR3: CASICPSNQPQHF. In DNA form, the CDR3 reads TGTGCCAGCATATGCCCTAGCAATCAGCCCCAGCATTTT. J is TRBJ1-5 and V is TRBV27; D ambiguous. This CDR3 has 13 amino acids. The V end lost 7 bases, the J end lost 0 bases, and 7 bases lay between the germline ends. Germline CDR1 and CDR2: MNHEY and SMNVEV (reference sequence).

The rearrangement uses TRBV24-1 and TRBJ2-2; TRBD2 matches 8 bases. Germline CDR1 reads KGHDR; CDR2 reads SFDVKD. The CDR3 covers 17 residues. V dropped 5 bases and J dropped 7; count of bases not matched to a gene: 14. The CDR3 reads CATSAWSGRNQGGELFF. The CDR3 DNA reads TGTGCCACCAGTGCATGGAGCGGGAGAAATCAAGGCGGGGAGCTGTTTTTT.

There are many counts of this clonotype. The genes are TRBV28 and TRBJ2-7, with D possibly matching TRBD2 (6 bases). V lost 7 bases to trimming and J lost 6 bases, with 13 bases between them. CDR1 and CDR2 (germline): MDHEN, SYDVKM. The CDR3 has 12 amino acids. The CDR3 DNA sequence: TGTGCCAGCAACCCTGTGCGGGGCGAGCAGTACTTC. This encodes CASNPVRGEQYF.

The chain has TRBV9 and TRBJ2-1; 8 nucleotides agree with TRBD1. This CDR3 is built from 16 residues. Losses at the gene ends were 0 bases for V and 9 bases for J; bases not matched to a gene: 11. CDR1 is SGDLS and CDR2 is YYNGEE in the germline V gene. This CDR3 reads CASSVGSDREKSEQFF. The CDR3 nucleotides read TGTGCCAGCAGCGTAGGATCGGACAGGGAGAAGAGTGAGCAGTTCTTC.

This clonotype was found a few times. The V call is TRBV28, the J call TRBJ2-1; perhaps TRBD2 as D (6 bases). Per the germline V gene, CDR1 is MDHEN and CDR2 is SYDVKM. This CDR3 spans 12 amino acids. Trimming took 4 bases from V and 15 from J, leaving 16 bases between them. CDR3 region: CASSSLQLAPFF. For the CDR3, the DNA is TGTGCCAGCAGTTCCCTGCAACTAGCCCCGTTCTTC.

This clonotype has a handful of counts. V usage is TRBV6-5 and J usage is TRBJ2-3; no clear D. Deletions cut 5 bases from V and 6 bases from J, with 15 bases between. The CDR3 consists of 14 residues. Looked up from germline, CDR1 is MNHEY and CDR2 is SVGAGI. In DNA form, the CDR3 reads TGTGCCAGCAGTAACCTTGGCGGATGGGATACGCAGTATTTT. As protein: CASSNLGGWDTQYF.